Only a few counts were recorded for the clone carrying this T cell receptor (beta chain). Its target is not known. The data were taken from a study of post-analysis software for immune sequencing data. Study information: The patients showed relapsing-remitting, secondary progressive and progressive-relapsing multiple sclerosis courses. Study outcomes and limitations: Controls showed significantly higher normalized Chao1 diversity than did multiple sclerosis patients. Roughly five TRBV segments, including TRBV5-6, TRBV5-1 and TRBV20-1, were more frequent in patients than controls. Analysis by F measure revealed that same-batch samples clustered strongly together.

Prepared libraries of TCR beta cDNA carried unique molecular identifiers. Between roughly 0.95 and 10 million T cells gave rise to some 490,000 cDNA molecules. One entry per CDR3 protein results from TCRdb running MiXCR on the PCR reads. The table has under 900,000 distinct CDR3 sequences, around 50% seen once. The germline CDR1 and CDR2 sequences are SGHRS and YFSETQ. J lost 2 bases, V lost 3 bases, and 11 bases had no gene match. The CDR3 contains 16 residues. The sequence came from a girl under 18 with multiple sclerosis. The sample consisted of blood. The rearrangement links TRBV5-1 to TRBJ2-7, with TRBD2 matching 7 bases. The CDR3: CASSSVRGGDPYEQYF. In nucleotides, the CDR3 is TGCGCCAGCAGCTCGGTCCGGGGAGGGGATCCCTACGAGCAGTACTTC.